The rows below give T cell receptor beta chains drawn from one sample of a study of T-cell reconstitution after alpha-beta-depleted transplantation in children. TCRdb reprocessed the PCR reads with MiXCR, giving one entry per CDR3 protein. The repertoire holds 200,000 to 250,000 distinct CDR3 sequences, approximately 6.9% seen once, with more than 5.5% in the top ten. The source material was PBMCs, sampled before TCRalphabeta/CD19-depleted stem cell transplant. The receptors originated from a boy aged 2 to 9 with acute lymphoblastic leukemia, due to receive a stem cell transplant. Both conserved end residues are part of each CDR3. D genes are given only for firm matches. Size is omitted from some rows. Given values are once, few, many or a class for expanded clones.

D: -
V: TRBV28
J: TRBJ2-1
size: many
DNA: TGTGCCAGCAGTTTGTTTAGCCTGACCTCCTACAATGAGCAGTTCTTC
CDR3: CASSLFSLTSYNEQFF

D: -
V: TRBV29-1
J: TRBJ1-5
size: many
DNA: TGCAGCGCAGCCCAGGGCCCTGATCAGCCCCAGCATTTT
CDR3: CSAAQGPDQPQHF

D: -
V: TRBV12-3/TRBV12-4
J: TRBJ1-5
size: few
DNA: TGTGCCAGCACTATTTACGGTCAGCCCCAGCATTTT
CDR3: CASTIYGQPQHF

D: -
V: TRBV5-1
J: TRBJ1-1
size: many
DNA: TGCGCCAGCAGCTTGGTACATTGGGCGGGACCGCTGAACACTGAAGCTTTCTTT
CDR3: CASSLVHWAGPLNTEAFF

D: TRBD1
V: TRBV14
J: TRBJ1-3
size: -
DNA: TGTGCCAGCAGCCCGGGGACAGTTGGAAACACCATATATTTT
CDR3: CASSPGTVGNTIYF

D: -
V: TRBV12-3/TRBV12-4
J: TRBJ2-5
size: many
DNA: TGTGCCAGCGGGGGAGACTTGGAGACCCAGTACTTC
CDR3: CASGGDLETQYF

D: -
V: TRBV5-1
J: TRBJ2-5
size: few
DNA: TGCGCCAGCAGCTGCAGGAACTGCGAGACCCAGTACTTC
CDR3: CASSCRNCETQYF

D: TRBD1
V: TRBV11-3
J: TRBJ1-1
size: -
DNA: TGTGCCAGCAGCTTAGGACAGGGTTCGACTGCTGAAGCTTTCTTT
CDR3: CASSLGQGSTAEAFF

D: TRBD2
V: TRBV6-5
J: TRBJ2-3
size: once
DNA: TGTGCCAGCAGTACTTCTCGGACTAGCAGAAGCACAGATACGCAGTATTTT
CDR3: CASSTSRTSRSTDTQYF

D: -
V: TRBV6-5
J: TRBJ2-1
size: many
DNA: TGTGCCAGCACGGGAGTTGGTGAGCAGTTCTTC
CDR3: CASTGVGEQFF

D: -
V: TRBV28
J: TRBJ2-5
size: -
DNA: TGTGCCAGCAGTGGCCAGACTTTAACCCAAGAGACCCAGTACTTC
CDR3: CASSGQTLTQETQYF

D: -
V: TRBV18
J: TRBJ2-5
size: few
DNA: TGTGCCAGCTCAGACCCCCTTTGGCTCCCACAAGAGACCCAGTACTTC
CDR3: CASSDPLWLPQETQYF

D: -
V: TRBV7-3
J: TRBJ2-2
size: few
DNA: TGTGCCAGCAGCTCCCGGGGGACAGCGAACACCGGGGAGCTGTTTTTT
CDR3: CASSSRGTANTGELFF

D: TRBD1
V: TRBV20-1
J: TRBJ1-1
size: many
DNA: TGCAGTGCTAGGCCGGACAGGGGAAGTCTGATGAACACTGAAGCTTTCTTT
CDR3: CSARPDRGSLMNTEAFF

D: TRBD1
V: TRBV27
J: TRBJ2-7
size: many
DNA: TGTGCCAGCAGTTTGAGTGGGACAGGGGCGAGCTACGAGCAGTACTTC
CDR3: CASSLSGTGASYEQYF

D: -
V: TRBV20-1
J: TRBJ2-5
size: many
DNA: TGCAGTGCTCGCTCGGTCGCGAGGGGAGGTCAAGAGACCCAGTACTTC
CDR3: CSARSVARGGQETQYF

D: -
V: TRBV11-2
J: TRBJ2-1
size: many
DNA: TGTGCCAGCAGCACCATCAATGAGCAGTTCTTC
CDR3: CASSTINEQFF

D: TRBD1
V: TRBV7-2
J: TRBJ1-5
size: many
DNA: TGTGCCAGCAGCTTAACTTGGGACAGGGCATTTCAGCCCCAGCATTTT
CDR3: CASSLTWDRAFQPQHF

D: -
V: TRBV5-1
J: TRBJ2-5
size: many
DNA: TGCGCCAGCCGGGGGTCTAGGGAGACCCAGTACTTC
CDR3: CASRGSRETQYF

D: -
V: TRBV7-2
J: TRBJ2-7
size: -
DNA: TGTGCCAGCAGCCCAGGGTTGCTCTACGAGCAGTACTTC
CDR3: CASSPGLLYEQYF

D: -
V: TRBV7-2
J: TRBJ1-5
size: many
DNA: TGTGCCAGCAGCTTAGTGGACCGAGATCAGCCCCAGCATTTT
CDR3: CASSLVDRDQPQHF

D: -
V: TRBV7-9
J: TRBJ2-7
size: many
DNA: TGTGCCAGCAGCTTAGGGATTAGTGACTCAACCTACGAGCAGTACTTC
CDR3: CASSLGISDSTYEQYF

D: TRBD2
V: TRBV6-2/TRBV6-3
J: TRBJ2-1
size: many
DNA: TGTGCCAGCAGTTCCCGGACTAGCGGGCCGTACAATGAGCAGTTCTTC
CDR3: CASSSRTSGPYNEQFF

D: TRBD2
V: TRBV24-1
J: TRBJ2-5
size: many
DNA: TGTGCCACCAGTGGTCTTGGACATTCGGGACTAGCGGGGGATCAAGAGACCCAGTACTTC
CDR3: CATSGLGHSGLAGDQETQYF

D: -
V: TRBV3-1
J: TRBJ2-1
size: many
DNA: TGTGCCAGCAGCCAGCACGGGGGAGGCTCCTACAATGAGCAGTTCTTC
CDR3: CASSQHGGGSYNEQFF

D: -
V: TRBV20-1
J: TRBJ2-3
size: many
DNA: TGCAGTGCCAACCGGGCCGGGGCAGATACGCAGTATTTT
CDR3: CSANRAGADTQYF

D: -
V: TRBV6-9
J: TRBJ2-7
size: -
DNA: TGTGCCAGCAGGCTAAGGGGCAGGATGACTGGGGGCGTGTGGAACGAGCAGTACTTC
CDR3: CASRLRGRMTGGVWNEQYF

D: -
V: TRBV18
J: TRBJ1-4
size: -
DNA: TGTGCCAGCTCACCAACCGACAGTGCAACTAATGAAAAACTGTTTTTT
CDR3: CASSPTDSATNEKLFF

D: TRBD1
V: TRBV7-3
J: TRBJ1-1
size: -
DNA: TGTGCCAGCAGCCTGACAGGGGGAATCACTGAAGCTTTCTTT
CDR3: CASSLTGGITEAFF

D: TRBD2
V: TRBV15
J: TRBJ2-1
size: many
DNA: TGTGCCACCAGCAGAGCCGGGACTACCAATGAGCAGTTCTTC
CDR3: CATSRAGTTNEQFF

D: TRBD2
V: TRBV6-1
J: TRBJ2-2
size: many
DNA: TGTGCCACAATAAAGAGCGGGAGGTGGACCGGGGAGCTGTTTTTT
CDR3: CATIKSGRWTGELFF

D: TRBD2
V: TRBV5-5
J: TRBJ2-7
size: -
DNA: TGTGCCAGCAGCTTGGAGTGGGGCGGGAGGCAGTACTTC
CDR3: CASSLEWGGRQYF

D: -
V: TRBV21-1
J: TRBJ2-5
size: -
DNA: TGTGCCAGCAGCAAAGTAGGACTAGCGGACCAAGAGACCCAGTACTTC
CDR3: CASSKVGLADQETQYF

D: TRBD1
V: TRBV27
J: TRBJ1-5
size: -
DNA: TGTGCCAGCAGCCGCTCGGGACAGCTGTATCAGCCCCAGCATTTT
CDR3: CASSRSGQLYQPQHF

D: TRBD1
V: TRBV10-2
J: TRBJ2-3
size: many
DNA: TGCGCCAGCAGCGCACTGGGGACAGGCGACTACACAGATACGCAGTATTTT
CDR3: CASSALGTGDYTDTQYF

D: -
V: TRBV2
J: TRBJ1-5
size: -
DNA: TGTGCCAGCAGTGAGACCTCGTCCGGCGGGACTAATCAGCCCCAGCATTTT
CDR3: CASSETSSGGTNQPQHF

D: TRBD2
V: TRBV29-1
J: TRBJ2-5
size: many
DNA: TGCAGCGTTGCAGGGACTAGAACTTCGGTGATACCAGAGACCCAGTACTTC
CDR3: CSVAGTRTSVIPETQYF

D: TRBD2
V: TRBV6-1
J: TRBJ2-2
size: many
DNA: TGTGCCAGCCGACTAGCGGGGGGACTTAACACCGGGGAGCTGTTTTTT
CDR3: CASRLAGGLNTGELFF

D: TRBD1
V: TRBV12-3/TRBV12-4
J: TRBJ2-5
size: many
DNA: TGTGCCAGCAGCCCCAGAGAGACAGGGGTCCAAGAGACCCAGTACTTC
CDR3: CASSPRETGVQETQYF

D: -
V: TRBV6-1
J: TRBJ2-7
size: -
DNA: TGTGCCAGCAGTGAAGCCTTCGCGGGTTCCTACGAGCAGTACTTC
CDR3: CASSEAFAGSYEQYF

D: -
V: TRBV28
J: TRBJ2-5
size: many
DNA: TGTGCCAGCAGCCCAGGGTCAGAAGAGACCCAGTACTTC
CDR3: CASSPGSEETQYF

D: TRBD1
V: TRBV12-3/TRBV12-4
J: TRBJ2-1
size: many
DNA: TGTGCCAGCACGACAGGGGGAAATGGGTACAATGAGCAGTTCTTC
CDR3: CASTTGGNGYNEQFF

D: -
V: TRBV27
J: TRBJ2-5
size: many
DNA: TGTGCCAGCACCTCCCTGGGGGCGGGAGAGACCCAGTACTTC
CDR3: CASTSLGAGETQYF

D: -
V: TRBV6-2/TRBV6-3
J: TRBJ2-7
size: few
DNA: TGTGCCAGCAGGCGCCTTTCTGGGAGCTCCTACGAGCAGTACTTC
CDR3: CASRRLSGSSYEQYF

D: -
V: TRBV20-1
J: TRBJ1-1
size: many
DNA: TGCAGTGCTAGACAGGGGCACAACACTGAAGCTTTCTTT
CDR3: CSARQGHNTEAFF

D: TRBD2
V: TRBV7-6
J: TRBJ2-1
size: -
DNA: TGTGCCAGCAGCTCCCTAGCGGGGGGGCGAAATGAGCAGTTCTTC
CDR3: CASSSLAGGRNEQFF

D: -
V: TRBV12-3/TRBV12-4
J: TRBJ2-3
size: -
DNA: TGTGCCAGCAGCCCTTGGACAGCACACACAGATACGCAGTATTTT
CDR3: CASSPWTAHTDTQYF

D: TRBD2
V: TRBV5-1
J: TRBJ2-3
size: -
DNA: TGCGCCAGCAGCTTTGGGACTAGCGGGGGGCCGGGGGATACGCAGTATTTT
CDR3: CASSFGTSGGPGDTQYF